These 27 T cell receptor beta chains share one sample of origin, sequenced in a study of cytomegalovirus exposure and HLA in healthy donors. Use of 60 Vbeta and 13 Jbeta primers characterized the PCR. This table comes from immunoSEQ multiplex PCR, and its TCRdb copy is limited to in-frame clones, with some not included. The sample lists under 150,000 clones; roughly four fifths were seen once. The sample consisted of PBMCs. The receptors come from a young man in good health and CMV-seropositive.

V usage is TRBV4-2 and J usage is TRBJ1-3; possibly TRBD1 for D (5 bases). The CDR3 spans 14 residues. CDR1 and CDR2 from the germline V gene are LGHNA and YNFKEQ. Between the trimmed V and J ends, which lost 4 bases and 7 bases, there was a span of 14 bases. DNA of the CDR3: TGTGCCAGCAGCCCGCTTGACGGGGGGAACACCATATATTTT. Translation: CASSPLDGGNTIYF.

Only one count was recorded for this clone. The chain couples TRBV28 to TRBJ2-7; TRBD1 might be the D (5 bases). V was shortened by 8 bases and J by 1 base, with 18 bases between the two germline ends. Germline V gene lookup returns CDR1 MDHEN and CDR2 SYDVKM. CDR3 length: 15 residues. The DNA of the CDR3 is TGTGCCAGCCGGACCCAGGGTAGGGCTTCCTACGAGCAGTACTTC. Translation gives CASRTQGRASYEQYF.

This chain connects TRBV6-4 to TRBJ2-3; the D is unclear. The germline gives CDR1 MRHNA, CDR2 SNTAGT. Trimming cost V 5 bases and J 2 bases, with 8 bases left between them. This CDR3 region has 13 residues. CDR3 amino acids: CASSPTPTDTQYF. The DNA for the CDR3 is TGTGCCAGCAGTCCGACTCCCACAGATACGCAGTATTTT.

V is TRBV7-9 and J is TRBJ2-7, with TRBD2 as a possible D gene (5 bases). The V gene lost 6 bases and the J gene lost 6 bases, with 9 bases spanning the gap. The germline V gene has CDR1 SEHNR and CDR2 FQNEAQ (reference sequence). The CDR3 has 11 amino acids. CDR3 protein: CASSSRGEQYF. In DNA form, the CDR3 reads TGTGCCAGCAGTTCCCGGGGCGAGCAGTACTTC.

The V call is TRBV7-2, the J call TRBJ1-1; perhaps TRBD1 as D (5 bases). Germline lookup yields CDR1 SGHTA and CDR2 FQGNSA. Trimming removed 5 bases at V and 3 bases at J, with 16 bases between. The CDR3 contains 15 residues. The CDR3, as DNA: TGTGCCAGCAGCCCCTGGGGTGGGGCGGACACTGAAGCTTTCTTT. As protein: CASSPWGGADTEAFF.

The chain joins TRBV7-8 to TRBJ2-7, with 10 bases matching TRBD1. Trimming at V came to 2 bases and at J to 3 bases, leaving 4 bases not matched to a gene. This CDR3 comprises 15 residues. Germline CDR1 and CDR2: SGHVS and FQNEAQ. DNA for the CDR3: TGTGCCAGCAGCTTATGGGGGACAGGGGACTACGAGCAGTACTTC. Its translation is CASSLWGTGDYEQYF.

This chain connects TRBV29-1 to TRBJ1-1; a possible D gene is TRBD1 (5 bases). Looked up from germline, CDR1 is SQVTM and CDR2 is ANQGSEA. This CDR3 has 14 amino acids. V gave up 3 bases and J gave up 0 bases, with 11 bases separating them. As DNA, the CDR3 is TGCAGCGTTGAGGGGGGATCAATGAACACTGAAGCTTTCTTT. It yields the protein CSVEGGSMNTEAFF.

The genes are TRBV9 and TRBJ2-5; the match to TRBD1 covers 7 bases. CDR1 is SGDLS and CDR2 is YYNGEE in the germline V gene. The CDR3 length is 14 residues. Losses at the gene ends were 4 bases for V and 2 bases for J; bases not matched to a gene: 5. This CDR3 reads CASSYGTVQETQYF. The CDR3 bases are TGTGCCAGCAGCTACGGGACAGTACAAGAGACCCAGTACTTC.

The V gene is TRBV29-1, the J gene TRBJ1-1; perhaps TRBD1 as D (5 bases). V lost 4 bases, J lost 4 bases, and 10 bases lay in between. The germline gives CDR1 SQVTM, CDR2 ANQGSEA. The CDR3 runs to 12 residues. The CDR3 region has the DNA TGCAGCGTTGGCGGGGGAGGCACTGAAGCTTTCTTT. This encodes CSVGGGGTEAFF.

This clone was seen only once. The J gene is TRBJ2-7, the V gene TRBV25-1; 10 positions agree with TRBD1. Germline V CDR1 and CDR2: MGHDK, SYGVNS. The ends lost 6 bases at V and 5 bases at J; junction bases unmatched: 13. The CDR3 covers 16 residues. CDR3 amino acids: CASRATFGTGAHEQYF. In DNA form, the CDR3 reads TGTGCCAGCAGAGCTACTTTCGGGACAGGGGCCCACGAGCAGTACTTC.

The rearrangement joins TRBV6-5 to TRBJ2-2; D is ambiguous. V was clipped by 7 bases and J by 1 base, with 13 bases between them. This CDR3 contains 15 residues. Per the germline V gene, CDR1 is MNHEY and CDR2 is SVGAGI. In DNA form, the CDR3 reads TGTGCCAGCACTCAAGGCCGACAGAACACCGGGGAGCTGTTTTTT. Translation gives CASTQGRQNTGELFF.

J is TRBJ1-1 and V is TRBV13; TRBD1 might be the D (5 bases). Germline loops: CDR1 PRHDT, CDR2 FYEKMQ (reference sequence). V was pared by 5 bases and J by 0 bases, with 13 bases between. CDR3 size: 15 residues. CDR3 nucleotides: TGTGCCAGCAGCGGTAATAGGGGCCTGAACACTGAAGCTTTCTTT. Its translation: CASSGNRGLNTEAFF.

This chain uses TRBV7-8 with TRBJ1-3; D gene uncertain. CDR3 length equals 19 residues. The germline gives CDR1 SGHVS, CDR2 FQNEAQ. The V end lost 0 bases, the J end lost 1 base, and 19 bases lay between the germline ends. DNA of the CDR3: TGTGCCAGCAGCTTAGCCCCGATCCAACGAAGAGGGTCTGGAAACACCATATATTTT. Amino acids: CASSLAPIQRRGSGNTIYF.

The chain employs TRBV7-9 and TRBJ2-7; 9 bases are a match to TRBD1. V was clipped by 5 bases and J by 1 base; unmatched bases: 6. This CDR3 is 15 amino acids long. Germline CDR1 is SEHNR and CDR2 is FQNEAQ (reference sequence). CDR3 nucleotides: TGTGCCAGCAGCGCCGGGACAGGGACTTCCTACGAGCAGTACTTC. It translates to CASSAGTGTSYEQYF.

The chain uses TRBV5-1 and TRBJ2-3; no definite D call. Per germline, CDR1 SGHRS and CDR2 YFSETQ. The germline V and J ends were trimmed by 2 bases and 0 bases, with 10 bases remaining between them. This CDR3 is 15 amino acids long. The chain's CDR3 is CASSFVVGSTDTQYF. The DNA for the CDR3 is TGCGCCAGCAGCTTCGTTGTCGGTAGCACAGATACGCAGTATTTT.

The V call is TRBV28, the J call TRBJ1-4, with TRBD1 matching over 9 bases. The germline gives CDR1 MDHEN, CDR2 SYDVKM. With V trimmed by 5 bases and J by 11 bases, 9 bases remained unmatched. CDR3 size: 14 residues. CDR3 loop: CASSLRQGVGKLFF. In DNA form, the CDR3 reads TGTGCCAGCAGTCTTCGACAGGGGGTAGGGAAACTGTTTTTT.

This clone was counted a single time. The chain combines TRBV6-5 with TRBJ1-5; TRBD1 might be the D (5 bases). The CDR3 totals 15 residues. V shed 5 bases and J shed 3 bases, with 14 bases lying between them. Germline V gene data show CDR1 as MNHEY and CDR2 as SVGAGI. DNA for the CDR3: TGTGCCAGCAGTGGCGGGGCCGGCCCCAATCAGCCCCAGCATTTT. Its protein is CASSGGAGPNQPQHF.

The CDR3 DNA is TGTGCCAGCAGGGGCAGCGGGAGAAATCTGAATGAGCAGTTCTTC. Translating gives CASRGSGRNLNEQFF. This chain joins TRBV28 and TRBJ2-1, with 8 bases fitting TRBD2. After removal of 6 bases from V and 7 bases from J, the junction contained 11 bases not matched to a gene. The CDR3 contains 15 residues. Germline V gene lookup returns CDR1 MDHEN and CDR2 SYDVKM.

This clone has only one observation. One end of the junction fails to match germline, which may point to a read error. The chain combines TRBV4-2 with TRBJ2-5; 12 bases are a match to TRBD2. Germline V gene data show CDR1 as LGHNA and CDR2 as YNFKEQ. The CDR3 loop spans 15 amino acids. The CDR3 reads CASSQASSGGETRYF. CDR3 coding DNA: TGTGCCAGCAGCCAAGCCTCTAGCGGGGGGGAGACCCGGTACTTC.

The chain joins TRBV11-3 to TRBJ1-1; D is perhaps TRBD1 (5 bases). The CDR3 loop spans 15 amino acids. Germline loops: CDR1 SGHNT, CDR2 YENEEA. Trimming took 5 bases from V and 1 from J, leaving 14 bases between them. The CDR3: CASSPGVGPNTEAFF. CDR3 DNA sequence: TGTGCCAGCAGCCCGGGGGTGGGGCCGAACACTGAAGCTTTCTTT.

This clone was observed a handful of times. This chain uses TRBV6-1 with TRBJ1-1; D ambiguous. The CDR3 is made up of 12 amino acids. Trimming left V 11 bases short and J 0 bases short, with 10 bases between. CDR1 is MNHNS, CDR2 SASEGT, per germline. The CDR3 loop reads CAARIVNTEAFF. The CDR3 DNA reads TGTGCCGCGAGGATTGTGAACACTGAAGCTTTCTTT.

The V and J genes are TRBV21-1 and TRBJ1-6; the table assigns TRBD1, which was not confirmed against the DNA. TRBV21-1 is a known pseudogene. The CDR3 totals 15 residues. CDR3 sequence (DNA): TGTGCCAGCAGCAATCGGCAGGCCTATAATTCACCCCTCCACTTT. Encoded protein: CASSNRQAYNSPLHF.

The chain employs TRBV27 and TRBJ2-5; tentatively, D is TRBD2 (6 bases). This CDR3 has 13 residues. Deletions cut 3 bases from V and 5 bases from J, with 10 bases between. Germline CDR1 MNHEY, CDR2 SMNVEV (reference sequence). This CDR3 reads CASSFWGDETQYF. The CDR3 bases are TGTGCCAGCAGTTTCTGGGGGGACGAGACCCAGTACTTC.

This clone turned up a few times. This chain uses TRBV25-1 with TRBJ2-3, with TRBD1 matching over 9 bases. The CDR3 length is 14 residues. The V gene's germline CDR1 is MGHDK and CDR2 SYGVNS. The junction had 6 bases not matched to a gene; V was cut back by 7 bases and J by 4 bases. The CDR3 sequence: CASTDRGLADTQYF. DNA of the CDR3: TGTGCCAGCACCGACAGGGGGTTGGCAGATACGCAGTATTTT.

The CDR3 coding sequence is TGCAGCGCAGGGGACGGTCGAAACACCATATATTTT. The encoded protein is CSAGDGRNTIYF. The chain carries TRBV29-1 and TRBJ1-3, with D tentatively TRBD1 (6 bases). V gave up 7 bases and J gave up 5 bases, with 12 bases separating them. CDR1 and CDR2 (germline): SQVTM, ANQGSEA. The CDR3 length is 12 residues.

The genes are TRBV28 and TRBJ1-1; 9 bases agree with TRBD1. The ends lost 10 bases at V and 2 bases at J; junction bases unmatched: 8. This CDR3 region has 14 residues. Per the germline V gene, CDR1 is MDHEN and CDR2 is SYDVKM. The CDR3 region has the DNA TGTGCCACTGGACAGGGGTTCTTCAACACTGAAGCTTTCTTT. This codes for CATGQGFFNTEAFF.

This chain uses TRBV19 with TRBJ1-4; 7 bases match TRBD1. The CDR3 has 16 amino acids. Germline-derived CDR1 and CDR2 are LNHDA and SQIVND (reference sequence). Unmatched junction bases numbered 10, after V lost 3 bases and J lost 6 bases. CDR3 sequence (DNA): TGTGCCAGTAGTATTTTGGGGACAGCAATTGATGAAAAACTGTTTTTT. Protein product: CASSILGTAIDEKLFF.